This T cell receptor beta chain was sequenced during a study of T-cell memory formation after mild COVID-19. Study-level information: For the most part, TCR clusters were specific to one donor. Study-level findings and limits: Pre-infection memory showed some responding clones, and this suggested that cross-reactive memory joined.

On this clonotype itself: What it binds is not known.

Amplification by 5'RACE using constant-segment primers produced TCR alpha and TCR beta cDNA libraries that carried sample barcodes and UMIs. Each CDR3 protein is one row after TCRdb ran MiXCR on the 5' RACE reads. Among roughly 120,000 distinct CDR3 sequences, approximately 16% were seen once, and the ten largest hold about 15%. The sample comprised PBMCs or a T cell subset sorted from them (not recorded which). This TCR came from an adult woman who had mild COVID-19 (a few samples of this study predate the infection). Cell type and time point are not known.

The CDR3 bases are TGCAGTGCTACAGGGAATGGAAGGGCTAATGAAAAACTGTTTTTT. This translates into CSATGNGRANEKLFF. V is TRBV20-1 and J is TRBJ1-4, with D possibly TRBD1 on 5 matching bases. Germline loops: CDR1 DFQATT, CDR2 SNEGSKA (reference sequence). This CDR3 comprises 15 residues. V lost 4 bases, J lost 3 bases, and 15 bases lay in between.